This TCR beta chain emerged from a study of T cell repertoires in cytomegalovirus infection. As for the study in general: Public TCR beta signatures indicated both CMV infection and matching HLA type. Study-level points and caveats: Dominant in the ex vivo response were TCR beta clonotypes restricted by HLA-C and specific for CMV.

This clonotype has more than one count but fewer than ten. Its antigen is unknown. The CDR3 spans 11 residues. The V end lost 3 bases, the J end lost 5 bases, and 5 bases lay between the germline ends. The germline V gene encodes CDR1 SGHNT and CDR2 YYREEE (reference sequence). TCRdb ran MiXCR on the reads and lists one entry per CDR3 protein. The sample consists of fewer than 850,000 distinct CDR3 sequences, roughly 28% of them appearing once. The material was cultured CD8+ T cells from PBMCs, obtained from culture after CMV antigen stimulation. V gene TRBV5-4 combines with J gene TRBJ1-2, with D unclear. This TCR came from a human donor in good health (CMV status not recorded). Some clones in this sample may be carry-over from other donors' samples. CDR3 coding DNA: TGTGCCAGCAGCTCCATGTATGGCTACACCTTC. Protein: CASSSMYGYTF.